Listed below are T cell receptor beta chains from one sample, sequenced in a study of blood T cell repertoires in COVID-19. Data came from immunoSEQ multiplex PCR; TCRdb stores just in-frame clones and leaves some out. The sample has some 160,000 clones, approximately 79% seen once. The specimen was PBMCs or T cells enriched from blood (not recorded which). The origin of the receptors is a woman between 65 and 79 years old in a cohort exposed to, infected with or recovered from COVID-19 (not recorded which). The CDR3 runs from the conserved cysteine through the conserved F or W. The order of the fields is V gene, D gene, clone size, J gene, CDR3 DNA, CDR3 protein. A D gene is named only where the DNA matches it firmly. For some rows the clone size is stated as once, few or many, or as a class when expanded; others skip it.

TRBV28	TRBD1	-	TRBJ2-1	TGTGCCAGCAGTTCACCCCCGGGACAGGTGTACAATGAGCAGTTCTTC	CASSSPPGQVYNEQFF
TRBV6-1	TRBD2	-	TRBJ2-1	TGTGCCAGCAGTCGTATAGCGGGAATCTACAATGAGCAGTTCTTC	CASSRIAGIYNEQFF
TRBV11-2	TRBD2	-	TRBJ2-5	TGTGCCAGCAGCTTACTAGCGGGAGGGGCAAAGACCCAGTACTTC	CASSLLAGGAKTQYF
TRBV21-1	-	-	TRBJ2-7	TGTGCCAGCAGCAGGCGATCTAGCGGGGGGAGGTACGAGCAGTACTTC	CASSRRSSGGRYEQYF
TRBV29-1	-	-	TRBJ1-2	TGCAGCCTGTTACACAGGAGGGATGGCTACACCTTC	CSLLHRRDGYTF
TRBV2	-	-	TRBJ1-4	TGTGCCAGCGGAGGGCCTTCAACTAATGAAAAACTGTTTTTT	CASGGPSTNEKLFF
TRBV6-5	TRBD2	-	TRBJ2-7	TGTGCCAGCAGTTACTCCGGGGGGTCCCTCTACGAGCAGTACTTC	CASSYSGGSLYEQYF
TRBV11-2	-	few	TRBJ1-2	TGTGCCAGCAGCGCCGCAGGTTATGGCTACACCTTC	CASSAAGYGYTF
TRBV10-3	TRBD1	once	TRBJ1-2	TGTGCCATCAGTAAGGACAGGGACTATGGCTACACCTTC	CAISKDRDYGYTF
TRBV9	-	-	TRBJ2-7	TGTGCCAGCAGTAGGGACCCCGGGGGCTCCTACGAGCAGTACTTC	CASSRDPGGSYEQYF
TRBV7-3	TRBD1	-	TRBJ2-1	TGTGCCAGCAGCCTAAACAGGGGGAGCTACAATGAGCAGTTCTTC	CASSLNRGSYNEQFF
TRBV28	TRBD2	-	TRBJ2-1	TGTGCCAGCAGTTTAATACTAGCGGGCCACGGATCCTACAATGAGCAGTTCTTC	CASSLILAGHGSYNEQFF
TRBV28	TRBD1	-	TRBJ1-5	TGTGCCACCGTCAGGGGGGCGGCACAGCCCCAGCATTTT	CATVRGAAQPQHF
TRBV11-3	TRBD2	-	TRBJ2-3	TGTGCCAGCAGCTTAGATAGCGGGAGAGTGGCAGATACGCAGTATTTT	CASSLDSGRVADTQYF
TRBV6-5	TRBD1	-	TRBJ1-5	TGTGCCAGCAGCGACTTACCCGGGACAGGGGAATCCCAGCATTTT	CASSDLPGTGESQHF
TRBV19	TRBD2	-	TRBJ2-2	TGTGCCAGTAGGGACCGACTAGCGGGAGTTATCACCGGGGAGCTGTTTTTT	CASRDRLAGVITGELFF
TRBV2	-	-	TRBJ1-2	TGTGCCAGCAGTAAGGCCCGAGTCTCAGCGACGCGAGGTGGCTACACCTTC	CASSKARVSATRGGYTF
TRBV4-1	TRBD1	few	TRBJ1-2	TGCGCCAGCAGCCAAGTGGGGACAGGGAAAGGCTACACCTTC	CASSQVGTGKGYTF
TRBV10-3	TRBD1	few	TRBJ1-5	TGTGCCATCAGTGAGTCCACGGGACAGCCCAATCAGCCCCAGCATTTT	CAISESTGQPNQPQHF
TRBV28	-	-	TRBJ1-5	TGTGCCAGCAGTTCCCACCAGGGACTGGGCAATCAGCCCCAGCATTTT	CASSSHQGLGNQPQHF
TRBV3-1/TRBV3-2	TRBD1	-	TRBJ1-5	TGTGCCAGCAGCAGCAGGGGGGTTCAGCCCCAGCATTTT	CASSSRGVQPQHF
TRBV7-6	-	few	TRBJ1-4	TGTGCCAGCAGCTTATTTGAAGGGAGTCCGGAAAAACTGTTTTTT	CASSLFEGSPEKLFF
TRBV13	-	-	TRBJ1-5	TGTGCCAGCAGCATTATCGGGGGGCCCCAGCATTTT	CASSIIGGPQHF
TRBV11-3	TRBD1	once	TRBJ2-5	TGTGCCACGGGACAGGGAGAGACCCAGTACTTC	CATGQGETQYF
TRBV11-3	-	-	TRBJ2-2	TGTGCCAGCAGCCCGCGGGGTCCTACAACCGGGGAGCTGTTTTTT	CASSPRGPTTGELFF
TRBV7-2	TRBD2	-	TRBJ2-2	TGTGCCAGTGGTATAGCGGGAATCACCGGGGAGCTGTTTTTT	CASGIAGITGELFF
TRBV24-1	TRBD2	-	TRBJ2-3	TGTGCCACCAGTACTAGGCCGGGACTAGCGGAGGAAGGGAGGACAGATACGCAGTATTTT	CATSTRPGLAEEGRTDTQYF
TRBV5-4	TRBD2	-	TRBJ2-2	TGTGCCAGCACCCGGACTAGCGGATACACCGGGGAGCTGTTTTTT	CASTRTSGYTGELFF
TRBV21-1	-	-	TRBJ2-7	TGTGCCAGCAGCAAGCGGGAGCTGTGGCCCTACGAGCAGTACTTC	CASSKRELWPYEQYF
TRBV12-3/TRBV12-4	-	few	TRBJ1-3	TGTGCCAGCAGTTTCTATTCTGGAAACACCATATATTTT	CASSFYSGNTIYF
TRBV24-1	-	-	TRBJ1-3	TGTGCCACCAGTGACCCGAGCTCTGGAAACACCATATATTTT	CATSDPSSGNTIYF
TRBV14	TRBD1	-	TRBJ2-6	TGTGCCAGCAGCCAAACCGGGACAGTTTTCTCTGGGGCCAACGTCCTGACTTTC	CASSQTGTVFSGANVLTF
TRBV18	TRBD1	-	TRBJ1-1	TGTGCCAGCTCACCGGGGACGACAGGGACGACGAGGGCTTTCTTT	CASSPGTTGTTRAFF
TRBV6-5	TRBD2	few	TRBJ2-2	TGTGCCAGCAGTCAATGGGCGGGGGGCACCGGGGAGCTGTTTTTT	CASSQWAGGTGELFF
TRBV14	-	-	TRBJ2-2	TGTGCCAGCAGCCAAGATGGAGGTTACAGTGGGGAGCTGTTTTTT	CASSQDGGYSGELFF
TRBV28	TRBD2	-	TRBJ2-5	TGTGCCAGCGGACCCCCCTGGGGACTAGCTCAGGACTTC	CASGPPWGLAQDF
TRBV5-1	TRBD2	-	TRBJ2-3	TGCGCCAGCAGCACAGGGACTAGCGCTTCCACAGATACGCAGTATTTT	CASSTGTSASTDTQYF
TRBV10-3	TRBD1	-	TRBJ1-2	TGTGCCATCAGTGAGTTGGGACAGGGGAGCTATGGCTACACCTTC	CAISELGQGSYGYTF
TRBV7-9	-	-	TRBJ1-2	TGTGCCAGCAGCTTAGACCCCCGTGCAGGGGACTATGGCTACACCTTC	CASSLDPRAGDYGYTF
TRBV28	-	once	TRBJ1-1	TGTGCCAGCAGTTCGGCGAACACTCAGGATGAAGCTTTCTTT	CASSSANTQDEAFF
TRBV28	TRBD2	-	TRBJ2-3	TGTGCCAGCAGTTTACTAGCGGGAGTGACAGATACGCAGTATTTT	CASSLLAGVTDTQYF
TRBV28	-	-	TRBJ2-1	TGTGCCAGCAGTCGTGGAGGGGCCGATGAGCAGTTCTTC	CASSRGGADEQFF
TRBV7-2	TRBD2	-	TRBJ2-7	TGTGCCAGCAGCTCGACTAGCCACTACGAGCAGTACTTC	CASSSTSHYEQYF
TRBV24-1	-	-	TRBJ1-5	TGTGCCACCAGTGCCCGAGGACGGGCTACAGGGCCCCAGCATTTT	CATSARGRATGPQHF
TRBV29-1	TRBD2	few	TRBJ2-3	TGCAGCGCTCATAGCGGGTTCTTCACAGATACGCAGTATTTT	CSAHSGFFTDTQYF
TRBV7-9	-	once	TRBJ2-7	TGTGCCAGCCGGACCGACTACTACGAGCAGTACTTC	CASRTDYYEQYF
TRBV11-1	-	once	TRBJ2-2	TGTGCCAGCAGCTCCCAGAACACCGGGGAGCTGTTTTTT	CASSSQNTGELFF
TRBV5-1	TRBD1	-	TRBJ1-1	TGCGCCAGCAGCCGGGGACAGGGGACTGAAGCTTTCTTT	CASSRGQGTEAFF
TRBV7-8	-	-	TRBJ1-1	TGTGCCAGCAGCACGGGGGGGATCACTGAAGCTTTCTTT	CASSTGGITEAFF
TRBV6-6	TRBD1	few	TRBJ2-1	TGTGCCAGCAGCCTCCCGCAACAGGGGGCGACTGAGCAGTTCTTC	CASSLPQQGATEQFF
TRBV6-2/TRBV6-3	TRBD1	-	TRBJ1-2	TGTGCCAGCAGTCCCGGGACAGACTATGGCTACACCTTC	CASSPGTDYGYTF
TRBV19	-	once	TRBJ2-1	TGTGCCAGTAGTATGGGCGAGCAGTTCTTC	CASSMGEQFF
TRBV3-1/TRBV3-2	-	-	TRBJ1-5	TGTGCCAGCAGCCATACGTTAGGGGCTCAGCCCCAGCATTTT	CASSHTLGAQPQHF